The rows below give T cell receptor beta chains drawn from one sample of a study of T cells in Graves' hyperthyroidism and ophthalmopathy. In TCRdb, the multiplex PCR reads were re-called with MiXCR into one record per CDR3 protein. This table has approximately 610,000 distinct CDR3 sequences, about 14% appearing once. Sequencing input: blood. The receptors derive from a middle-aged woman with Graves' ophthalmopathy. Each CDR3 is given with its conserved first and last residue. The D gene is left open where the match is weak. Expanded clones are given a class, and other clones once, few, many or no size at all.

15	TRBV28	.	TRBJ2-5	many	CASSSQGASGETQYF	TGTGCCAGCAGTTCCCAGGGCGCTTCGGGGGAGACCCAGTACTTC
15	TRBV4-2	.	TRBJ1-2	many	CASSHPTEQYYGYTF	TGTGCCAGCAGCCACCCGACGGAGCAATACTATGGCTACACCTTC
14	TRBV12-3/TRBV12-4	TRBD1	TRBJ2-3	.	CASSVDRGGDTQYF	TGTGCCAGCAGTGTCGACAGGGGGGGAGATACGCAGTATTTT
14	TRBV28	.	TRBJ1-1	many	CASSLGVPNTEAFF	TGTGCCAGCAGTTTAGGGGTTCCGAACACTGAAGCTTTCTTT
12	TRBV19	.	TRBJ1-2	.	CASRRGIYGYTF	TGTGCCAGTAGAAGGGGAATTTATGGCTACACCTTC
17	TRBV18	TRBD1	TRBJ1-1	.	CASSPPIRTGGNTEAFF	TGTGCCAGCTCACCACCGATCCGGACAGGGGGCAACACTGAAGCTTTCTTT
18	TRBV6-2/TRBV6-3	TRBD1	TRBJ2-7	few	CASSFPYGGDRGANEQYF	TGTGCCAGCAGTTTTCCGTACGGCGGGGACAGGGGGGCCAACGAGCAGTACTTC
14	TRBV28	.	TRBJ2-5	few	CASSLDYPSRAQYF	TGTGCCAGCAGTTTAGACTACCCCTCAAGGGCCCAGTACTTC
14	TRBV10-3	TRBD1	TRBJ2-7	many	CAISEGQGAYEQYF	TGTGCCATCAGTGAGGGACAGGGGGCCTACGAGCAGTACTTC
15	TRBV20-1	TRBD2	TRBJ2-2	many	CSARASSGYTGELFF	TGCAGTGCTAGAGCCTCTAGCGGGTACACCGGGGAGCTGTTTTTT
17	TRBV5-1	.	TRBJ2-2	.	CASSLDRLRANTGELFF	TGCGCCAGCAGCTTGGATCGCCTTCGGGCGAACACCGGGGAGCTGTTTTTT
14	TRBV2	.	TRBJ2-5	many	CASRGDTGAETQYF	TGTGCCAGCAGGGGGGACACGGGAGCCGAGACCCAGTACTTC
19	TRBV6-2/TRBV6-3	.	TRBJ2-7	many	CASSYPPQLVGLEGYEQYF	TGTGCCAGCAGTTACCCCCCGCAATTGGTGGGGCTTGAAGGCTACGAGCAGTACTTC
14	TRBV6-5	.	TRBJ1-6	many	CASSYSIGGSPLHF	TGTGCCAGCAGTTACTCGATAGGGGGTTCACCCCTCCACTTT
14	TRBV19	.	TRBJ1-5	.	CASSKGGTNQPQHF	TGTGCCAGTAGTAAGGGCGGTACCAATCAGCCCCAGCATTTT
14	TRBV19	.	TRBJ1-1	.	CATRTWGGNTEAFF	TGTGCCACCCGCACGTGGGGCGGCAACACTGAAGCTTTCTTT
15	TRBV28	.	TRBJ2-5	many	CASSSTMDSQETQYF	TGTGCCAGCAGTTCAACTATGGACAGCCAAGAGACCCAGTACTTC
14	TRBV19	.	TRBJ2-5	many	CVSSTSPGMETQYF	TGTGTCAGTAGTACTTCTCCGGGGATGGAGACCCAGTACTTC
14	TRBV12-3/TRBV12-4	.	TRBJ1-5	many	CASSFGLGNQPQHF	TGTGCCAGCAGTTTCGGGTTAGGCAATCAGCCCCAGCATTTT
14	TRBV11-2	.	TRBJ2-7	many	CASSLGSGTHEQYF	TGTGCCAGCAGCTTAGGGTCCGGCACCCACGAGCAGTACTTC
14	TRBV27	.	TRBJ2-7	many	CASSLYRADYEQYF	TGTGCCAGCAGTTTATACCGGGCAGACTACGAGCAGTACTTC
15	TRBV2	TRBD2	TRBJ2-7	many	CASSLRLALTYEQYF	TGTGCCAGCAGTCTTAGACTAGCGCTTACCTACGAGCAGTACTTC
14	TRBV12-3/TRBV12-4	.	TRBJ1-5	.	CASRPGRTGQPQHF	TGTGCCAGCAGACCGGGACGGACCGGTCAGCCCCAGCATTTT
16	TRBV12-3/TRBV12-4	TRBD2	TRBJ2-7	.	CASSPRTSGRAGEQYF	TGTGCCAGCAGTCCTCGAACTAGCGGGAGGGCAGGGGAGCAGTACTTC
16	TRBV9	TRBD2	TRBJ2-2	few	CASSAGTSGTPGELFF	TGTGCCAGCAGCGCCGGGACTAGCGGGACCCCCGGGGAGCTGTTTTTT